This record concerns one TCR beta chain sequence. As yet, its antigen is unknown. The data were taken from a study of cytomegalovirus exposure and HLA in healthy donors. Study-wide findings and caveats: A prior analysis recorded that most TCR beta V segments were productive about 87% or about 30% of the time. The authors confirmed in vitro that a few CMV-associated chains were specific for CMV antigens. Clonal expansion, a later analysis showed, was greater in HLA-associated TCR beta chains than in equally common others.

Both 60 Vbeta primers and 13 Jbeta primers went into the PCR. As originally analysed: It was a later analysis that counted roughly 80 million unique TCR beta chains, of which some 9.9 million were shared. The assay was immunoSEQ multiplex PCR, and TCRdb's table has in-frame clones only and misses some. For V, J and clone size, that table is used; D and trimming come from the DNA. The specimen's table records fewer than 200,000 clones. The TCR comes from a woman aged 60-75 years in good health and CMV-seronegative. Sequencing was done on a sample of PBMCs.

CDR3 sequence (DNA): TGTGCCAGCAGCATCATGGGGACAGCGGGAGGTTTGGCAGATACGCAGTATTTT. Translating gives CASSIMGTAGGLADTQYF. The V call is TRBV9, the J call TRBJ2-3; 9 positions agree with TRBD2. The CDR3 contains 18 residues. V trimming: 4 bases; J trimming: 4 bases; junction bases outside the gene matches: 16. Per the germline V gene, CDR1 is SGDLS and CDR2 is YYNGEE.